This paragraph reports one TCR beta chain. As yet, its antigen is unknown. V was trimmed by 2 bases and J by 8 bases, leaving 14 bases between them. This CDR3 is built from 14 residues. CDR1 and CDR2 from the germline V gene are SGHRS and YFSETQ. The data derive from a study of cytomegalovirus exposure and HLA in healthy donors. Study outcomes and limitations: Three of the chains that were CMV-associated were confirmed in vitro to be specific for CMV antigens. The classifier reportedly diagnosed cytomegalovirus status with high specificity and sensitivity.

Profiled with immunoSEQ multiplex PCR; TCRdb holds only in-frame clones, not every one. Of hundreds of thousands of clones in the sample, more than 85% were seen once. This sequence originates from a young man in good health and CMV-seropositive. The sample taken for sequencing was PBMCs. V gene TRBV5-1 combines with J gene TRBJ2-1; no clear D. The CDR3 spells CASSFERVRDEQFF. The CDR3 nucleotides read TGCGCCAGCAGCTTCGAAAGGGTAAGAGATGAGCAGTTCTTC.